The present T cell receptor beta chain was sequenced within a study of blood T cell repertoires in COVID-19. The CDR3 extends over 18 amino acids. The V and J ends lost 6 bases and 2 bases, in that order; junction bases with no gene match: 16. The germline CDR1 and CDR2 sequences are SGHNT and YYREEE (reference sequence). Original handling: By means of reference gene primer amplification, nucleated cell counts were estimated. Libraries were prepared by immunoSEQ multiplex PCR; TCRdb keeps only in-frame clonotypes and omits some of them. Clone size and V and J calls were adopted from that table, with D and trimming inferred from the DNA. The sample gives approximately 230,000 clones, more than 75% of which show up once; 15% to 17% is in the top ten. Assignments of participants to cohorts depended upon their own reported clinical history.

The clonotype comes from a man between 18 and 29 years old who had recovered from COVID-19. Sequences were obtained from PBMCs or T cells enriched from blood (not recorded which). V usage is TRBV5-4 and J usage is TRBJ2-2; 7 bases agree with TRBD1. The CDR3 coding sequence is TGTGCCAGCAATTTTCTGTTGACAGGGACGACCAACACCGGGGAGCTGTTTTTT. It is translated as CASNFLLTGTTNTGELFF. Full variable domain (outside the CDR3, taken from reference TRBV5-4 and TRBJ2-2): ETGVTQSPTHLIKTRGQQVTLRCSSQSGHNTVSWYQQALGQGPQFIFQYYREEENGRGNFPPRFSGLQFPNYSSELNVNALELDDSALYLCASNFLLTGTTNTGELFFGEGSRLTVL.